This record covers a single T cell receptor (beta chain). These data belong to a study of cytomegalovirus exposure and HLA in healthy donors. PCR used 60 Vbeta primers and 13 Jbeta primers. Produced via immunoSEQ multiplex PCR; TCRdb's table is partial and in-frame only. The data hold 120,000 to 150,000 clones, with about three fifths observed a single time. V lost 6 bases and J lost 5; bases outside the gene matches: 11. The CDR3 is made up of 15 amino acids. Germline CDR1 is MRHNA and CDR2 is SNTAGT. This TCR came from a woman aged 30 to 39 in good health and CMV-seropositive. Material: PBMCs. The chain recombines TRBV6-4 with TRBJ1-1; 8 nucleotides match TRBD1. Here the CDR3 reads CASREVQGAGTEAFF. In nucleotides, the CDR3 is TGTGCCAGCAGAGAAGTGCAGGGGGCTGGGACTGAAGCTTTCTTT.